Below, 22 T cell receptor beta chains from the same sample are listed, as sequenced in a study of T cell changes during pregnancy in multiple sclerosis (dated by TCRdb to about 2019). Library generation was performed with the immunoSEQ multiplex PCR assay. TCRdb limited this immuneACCESS table to in-frame rearrangements with V and J called. A share of clones is missing; checked studies link under half to unresolved V genes, and the rest is unexplained. In this sample the table shows about 70,000 clones, about 94% of which occur a single time. The ten largest clones add up to 0.58% of the sample. The sequenced sample was peripheral blood, obtained in the third trimester of pregnancy. These TCRs come from a female donor with multiple sclerosis, enrolled in a pregnancy study.

The genes are TRBV5-4 and TRBJ2-3; 7 nucleotides agree with TRBD1. The CDR3 has 14 residues. The germline CDR1 and CDR2 sequences are SGHNT and YYREEE (reference sequence). The V gene end was trimmed by 4 bases and the J gene end by 3 bases; junction bases not matched to a gene: 5. CDR3: CASSRDSGTDTQYF. CDR3 DNA: TGTGCCAGCAGCCGGGACAGTGGAACAGATACGCAGTATTTT.

This clone was detected a few times. The CDR3 loop reads CASSLGQGISYEQYF. CDR3 nucleotide sequence: TGTGCCAGCAGCCTAGGACAGGGGATATCCTACGAGCAGTACTTC. The chain has TRBV7-3 and TRBJ2-7; 9 bases map to TRBD1. Germline CDR1 reads SGHTA; CDR2 reads FQGTGA. The CDR3 has 15 amino acids. V was pared by 5 bases and J by 1 base, with 6 bases of the junction left unmatched.

CDR3 DNA sequence: TGTGCTAGTGGTTTGGAATACGGACTGGGCCACACCTTC. It specifies CASGLEYGLGHTF. The chain combines TRBV12-5 with TRBJ1-2, with no clear D. Looked up from germline, CDR1 is LGHNT and CDR2 is FRNRAP. The CDR3 extends over 13 amino acids. Trimming took off 1 base at V and 12 bases at J, with 15 bases between the two ends. Full variable domain (missing parts from reference TRBV12-5 and TRBJ1-2): DARVTQTPRHKVTEMGQEVTMRCQPILGHNTVFWYRQTMMQGLELLAYFRNRAPLDDSGMPKDRFSAEMPDATLATLKIQPSEPRDSAVYFCASGLEYGLGHTFGSGTRLTVV.

The rearrangement uses TRBV7-3 and TRBJ2-3; 10 bases fit TRBD2. Germline loops: CDR1 SGHTA, CDR2 FQGTGA. Trimming took 2 bases from V and 0 from J; bases not matched to a gene: 8. The length of the CDR3 is 18 residues. CDR3 nucleotide sequence: TGTGCCAGCAGCTTACGCCGCGGGACTAGCGCGAGCACAGATACGCAGTATTTT. Its protein is CASSLRRGTSASTDTQYF.

This chain joins TRBV7-3 and TRBJ2-1; TRBD2 aligns across 10 bases. V was pared by 5 bases and J by 7 bases, with 5 bases of the junction left unmatched. The germline gives CDR1 SGHTA, CDR2 FQGTGA. This CDR3 contains 14 residues. The DNA of the CDR3 is TGTGCCAGCAGCCCAGCGGGGGGGCCGAATGAGCAGTTCTTC. This sequence encodes CASSPAGGPNEQFF.

The chain joins TRBV4-2 to TRBJ2-5, with 7 bases aligning to TRBD2. The trim removed 1 base at V and 5 bases at J, leaving 10 bases unmatched. CDR1 LGHNA and CDR2 YNFKEQ come from the germline V gene. This CDR3 spans 16 amino acids. For the CDR3, the DNA is TGTGCCAGCAGCCAAGCGGGGGGACTGGGGCGGGAGACCCAGTACTTC. Translated, it gives CASSQAGGLGRETQYF.

The V call is TRBV7-2, the J call TRBJ2-2, with 9 bases matching TRBD2. Germline values: CDR1 SGHTA, CDR2 FQGNSA. V was pared by 6 bases and J by 6 bases, with 11 bases of the junction left unmatched. This CDR3 is built from 16 residues. DNA of the CDR3: TGTGCCAGCAGTTCCTGGGTGGCGGGGGGGCCCGGGGAGCTGTTTTTT. Protein: CASSSWVAGGPGELFF.

This clone was picked up one time. The CDR3 region has the DNA TGTGCCAGCAGCTTCGGGGGAAATGGAAACTATGGCTACACCTTC. Translated, it gives CASSFGGNGNYGYTF. The chain uses TRBV7-9 and TRBJ1-2, with D perhaps matching TRBD1 (5 bases). V was cut by 3 bases and J by 2 bases, with 13 bases left in between. The CDR3 runs 15 residues. Germline V gene sequence: CDR1 SEHNR, CDR2 FQNEAQ (reference sequence).

The genes are TRBV7-3 and TRBJ2-2, with a weak D call TRBD2 (6 bases). The CDR3 spans 12 residues. Germline-derived CDR1 and CDR2 are SGHTA and FQGTGA. V lost 6 bases and J 6 bases, leaving 8 bases between the germline ends. DNA for the CDR3: TGTGCCAGCAGGGGGGGTTCCGGGGAGCTGTTTTTT. Translating gives CASRGGSGELFF. Full variable domain (outside the CDR3, taken from reference TRBV7-3 and TRBJ2-2): GAGVSQTPSNKVTEKGKYVELRCDPISGHTALYWYRQSLGQGPEFLIYFQGTGAADDSGLPNDRFFAVRPEGSVSTLKIQRTERGDSAVYLCASRGGSGELFFGEGSRLTVL.

The CDR3 nucleotides read TGTGCCAGCAGTTCCCTGGGGCCACAGGGTCCAGATACGCAGTATTTT. It is translated as CASSSLGPQGPDTQYF. J is TRBJ2-3 and V is TRBV6-6; possibly TRBD1 for D (6 bases). Germline lookup yields CDR1 MNHNY and CDR2 SVGAGI (reference sequence). The V end was cut by 4 bases, the J end by 4 bases, with 18 bases between. This CDR3 region has 16 residues.

The CDR3: CASNRVSGNTEAFF. The CDR3 bases are TGTGCCAGTAACAGGGTCTCTGGGAACACTGAAGCTTTCTTT. J is TRBJ1-1 and V is TRBV19; a weak D match, TRBD1 (6 bases). The CDR3 covers 14 residues. V lost 7 bases and J 1 base, leaving 13 bases between the germline ends. The germline V gene has CDR1 LNHDA and CDR2 SQIVND (reference sequence). The entire variable domain, with the rest obtained from reference TRBV19 and TRBJ1-1, is as follows: DGGITQSPKYLFRKEGQNVTLSCEQNLNHDAMYWYRQDPGQGLRLIYYSQIVNDFQKGDIAEGYSVSREKKESFPLTVTSAQKNPTAFYLCASNRVSGNTEAFFGQGTRLTVV.

The count of this clone is one. The chain joins TRBV7-6 to TRBJ2-5; 8 nucleotides agree with TRBD1. CDR1 and CDR2 from the germline V gene are SGHVS and FNYEAQ. The V segment lost 4 bases and the J segment 5 bases; nucleotides outside the gene matches: 12. The CDR3 runs to 16 residues. DNA for the CDR3: TGTGCCAGCAGCTCCGGGACAGGCCTTAGGGGGGAGACCCAGTACTTC. Its protein is CASSSGTGLRGETQYF. Full variable domain (remainder filled in from reference TRBV7-6 and TRBJ2-5): GAGVSQSPRYKVTKRGQDVALRCDPISGHVSLYWYRQALGQGPEFLTYFNYEAQQDKSGLPNDRFSAERPEGSISTLTIQRTEQRDSAMYRCASSSGTGLRGETQYFGPGTRLLVL.

This clone is a singleton in its sample. V gene TRBV6-1 combines with J gene TRBJ2-7; TRBD1 matches at 9 bases. Per germline, CDR1 MNHNS and CDR2 SASEGT. The CDR3 covers 15 residues. Trimming at V came to 4 bases and at J to 5 bases, leaving 9 bases not matched to a gene. This CDR3 reads CASSATGGASHEQYF. DNA of the CDR3: TGTGCCAGCAGTGCCACAGGGGGCGCATCCCACGAGCAGTACTTC.

The rearrangement joins TRBV5-6 to TRBJ1-2; 9 bases are shared with TRBD1. Germline lookup yields CDR1 SGHDT and CDR2 YYEEEE. Germline trimming cut 4 bases from V and 0 bases from J; bases unmatched to any gene: 16. The CDR3 is 19 residues long. The CDR3 DNA reads as TGTGCCAGCAGCCACACGACAGGGGGGAAAGGCCTAGCTAACTATGGCTACACCTTC. Its protein product is CASSHTTGGKGLANYGYTF.

The chain couples TRBV6-4 to TRBJ2-5; D may be TRBD1 (6 bases). Per germline, CDR1 MRHNA and CDR2 SNTAGT. V lost 5 bases, J lost 2 bases, and 12 bases lay in between. The CDR3 has 14 amino acids. The DNA for the CDR3 is TGTGCCAGCAGTCAATACAGGGTGCAAGAGACCCAGTACTTC. Its translation: CASSQYRVQETQYF.

This chain links TRBV7-9 with TRBJ1-3; the D gene is possibly TRBD1 (5 bases). CDR3 length: 15 amino acids. Deletions cut 0 bases from V and 4 bases from J, with 10 bases between. The V gene's germline CDR1 is SEHNR and CDR2 FQNEAQ (reference sequence). The CDR3 reads CASSLAAGGGNTIYF. The CDR3 DNA reads TGTGCCAGCAGCTTAGCGGCGGGGGGAGGAAACACCATATATTTT.

The chain joins TRBV30 to TRBJ2-2, with D possibly matching TRBD1 (6 bases). V lost 5 bases and J lost 4, with 14 bases in between. Germline V lookup: CDR1 GTSNPN, CDR2 SVGIG (reference sequence). CDR3 length: 14 residues. CDR3 amino acids: CAWPYGTSTGELFF. For the CDR3, the DNA is TGTGCCTGGCCCTACGGGACAAGCACCGGGGAGCTGTTTTTT.

The V call is TRBV5-5, the J call TRBJ1-1; 9 bases are a match to TRBD1. The length of the CDR3 is 17 residues. V shed 1 base, J shed 4 bases, and the junction held 11 bases outside the gene matches. CDR1 is SGHKS, CDR2 YYEKEE, per germline (reference sequence). The CDR3 reads CASSLSGDRVFSTEAFF. The CDR3 DNA follows: TGTGCCAGCAGCTTGTCCGGGGACAGGGTCTTTTCCACTGAAGCTTTCTTT.

The chain employs TRBV7-2 and TRBJ2-3; 10 nucleotides line up with TRBD2. The CDR3 is 15 amino acids. Trimming at V came to 5 bases and at J to 1 base, leaving 3 bases not matched to a gene. Germline-derived CDR1 and CDR2 are SGHTA and FQGNSA. CDR3 loop: CASSKRGGGTDTQYF. In DNA, the CDR3 is TGTGCCAGCAGCAAGCGGGGGGGAGGCACAGATACGCAGTATTTT.

In this sample, this clone turned up once. This rearrangement joins TRBV10-3 to TRBJ2-3; 7 nucleotides align to TRBD2. The ends lost 10 bases at V and 1 base at J; junction bases unmatched: 8. Germline lookup yields CDR1 ENHRY and CDR2 SYGVKD. The CDR3 is 14 amino acids. The CDR3 loop reads CATFSSGGTDTQYF. The CDR3 coding sequence is TGTGCCACCTTTTCTAGCGGAGGCACAGATACGCAGTATTTT.

The CDR3 DNA reads TGTGCCAGCAGGCCATCGGGGGGCTCTGGAAACACCATATATTTT. Amino acid sequence: CASRPSGGSGNTIYF. This sequence joins TRBV6-6 and TRBJ1-3, with a tentative D call TRBD1 (5 bases). The length of the CDR3 is 15 residues. Trimming cost V 6 bases and J 0 bases, with 12 bases left between them. CDR1 is MNHNY and CDR2 is SVGAGI in the germline V gene (reference sequence).

This rearrangement joins TRBV19 to TRBJ1-2; D is unresolved. This CDR3 contains 13 residues. CDR1 and CDR2 from the germline V gene are LNHDA and SQIVND (reference sequence). The V and J ends lost 7 bases and 2 bases respectively, with 11 bases between them. The CDR3 here is CASTYAPNYGYTF. The CDR3 bases are TGTGCCAGTACCTACGCACCGAACTATGGCTACACCTTC.